These 5 T cell receptor beta chains were sequenced from one sample in a study of beta chain features in type 1 diabetes. The isolated RNA, all of it, was reverse transcribed, so expressed TCRB transcripts were what got sequenced. Repertoires were generated with immunoSEQ multiplex PCR, while TCRdb's copy carries only in-frame clones and drops some. This sample has some 230,000 clones; more than 9% occur once, and the top ten carry just under 0.035%. Sequenced sample: naive CD4+ T cells from blood. Source of these receptors: a woman between 18 and 29 years old in good health.

This clone was observed many times. The chain couples TRBV7-9 to TRBJ2-5; D is unresolved. V lost 1 base and J 2 bases, leaving 11 bases between the germline ends. This CDR3 has 15 residues. CDR1 and CDR2 (germline): SEHNR, FQNEAQ (reference sequence). DNA of the CDR3: TGTGCCAGCAGCTTAGGCACGTTGCGGCAAGAGACCCAGTACTTC. This codes for CASSLGTLRQETQYF.

Only a few counts were recorded for this clone. This rearrangement joins TRBV7-2 to TRBJ2-1; perhaps TRBD1 as D (6 bases). The CDR3 loop spans 15 amino acids. Per germline, CDR1 SGHTA and CDR2 FQGNSA. V gave up 1 base and J gave up 12 bases, with 19 bases separating them. CDR3 amino acids: CASSLVKGLGARQFF. DNA for the CDR3: TGTGCCAGCAGCTTAGTAAAAGGCTTGGGGGCCCGGCAGTTCTTC.

This clone came up a few times. This sequence joins TRBV10-2 and TRBJ2-1, with 9 bases matching TRBD1. The CDR3 length is 14 residues. CDR1 is WSHSY, CDR2 SAAADI, per germline. V lost 8 bases, J lost 1 base, and 3 bases stayed unmatched. CDR3 coding DNA: TGCGCCAGCGGCGGGACAGGGTCCTACAATGAGCAGTTCTTC. This codes for CASGGTGSYNEQFF.

The rearrangement uses TRBV7-2 and TRBJ1-2; 7 bases line up with TRBD1. The germline V gene has CDR1 SGHTA and CDR2 FQGNSA. With V trimmed by 4 bases and J by 2 bases, 4 bases remained unmatched. The CDR3 length is 14 residues. CDR3 sequence reads: CASSYGTENYGYTF. The CDR3 bases are TGTGCCAGCAGCTATGGGACAGAAAACTATGGCTACACCTTC.

The rearrangement uses TRBV18 and TRBJ2-7; D ambiguous. There are 13 residues in the CDR3. V shed 3 bases and J shed 2 bases, with 8 bases lying between them. Germline V gene lookup returns CDR1 KGHSH and CDR2 LQKENI. The CDR3 here is CASSPPRAYEQYF. The CDR3 DNA sequence: TGTGCCAGCTCACCTCCCCGAGCCTACGAGCAGTACTTC.